This T cell receptor beta chain was recovered during a study of CD4 T cells in relation to SARS-CoV-2 and coronaviruses. Some clones are missing from TCRdb's copy, which holds only in-frame ones; the method was immunoSEQ multiplex PCR. The sample shows around 24,000 clones, about 82% of them seen only once. Germline loops: CDR1 LNHDA, CDR2 SQIVND (reference sequence). This CDR3 spans 18 amino acids. V was clipped by 9 bases and J by 0 bases; unmatched bases: 16. CD4+ T cells from unexposed donors were obtained before the COVID-19 pandemic (2011-2018). CD4+ T cells were isolated from the cells after around 9 days of culture. With regard to this clone: Its antigen is undetermined.

The receptor was derived from a human donor in good health. The rearrangement uses TRBV19 and TRBJ1-3, with 8 bases matching TRBD1. Material for sequencing was CD4+ T cells from PBMCs, cultured in vitro. CDR3 nucleotide sequence: TGTGCCAGCACCATCCTAATCGGACAGGGTAGCTCTGGAAACACCATATATTTT. It specifies CASTILIGQGSSGNTIYF.